These 23 T cell receptor beta chains share one sample of origin, sequenced in a study of T cell changes during pregnancy in multiple sclerosis. TCRdb's table, derived via immunoSEQ multiplex PCR, lists solely in-frame clones and lacks some. This table holds 35,000 to 45,000 clones, roughly 87% found once. The specimen comprised CD4+ T cells from peripheral blood mononuclear cells, sampled after pregnancy. The receptors shown here come from a female donor with multiple sclerosis, enrolled in a pregnancy study.

This chain connects TRBV9 to TRBJ2-2, with 8 bases matching TRBD2. The junction had 14 bases not matched to a gene; V was cut back by 8 bases and J by 8 bases. This CDR3 contains 15 residues. Germline V gives CDR1 SGDLS, CDR2 YYNGEE. The CDR3: CASTTGTSLSGELFF. CDR3 bases: TGTGCCAGTACTACCGGGACTAGTCTTTCGGGGGAGCTGTTTTTT.

V and J are TRBV7-8 and TRBJ2-1; 13 nucleotides match TRBD2. This CDR3 has 17 residues. Germline lookup yields CDR1 SGHVS and CDR2 FQNEAQ. V lost 2 bases and J lost 7; bases outside the gene matches: 8. CDR3 bases: TGTGCCAGCAGCTTACTACCCCCGGGACTAGCGGGGAATGAGCAGTTCTTC. Translation gives CASSLLPPGLAGNEQFF.

The chain has TRBV7-3 and TRBJ2-1; TRBD2 is a possible D gene (5 bases). This CDR3 has 14 amino acids. The V end was cut by 2 bases, the J end by 0 bases, with 5 bases between. CDR1 SGHTA and CDR2 FQGTGA come from the germline V gene. CDR3 DNA sequence: TGTGCCAGCAGCTTAGAGGGCTCCTACAATGAGCAGTTCTTC. It translates to CASSLEGSYNEQFF. Drawing the rest from reference TRBV7-3 and TRBJ2-1, the complete variable domain is GAGVSQTPSNKVTEKGKYVELRCDPISGHTALYWYRQSLGQGPEFLIYFQGTGAADDSGLPNDRFFAVRPEGSVSTLKIQRTERGDSAVYLCASSLEGSYNEQFFGPGTRLTVL.

The chain combines TRBV7-9 with TRBJ2-1; possible D gene TRBD2, 5 bases. The CDR3 length is 13 residues. V was clipped by 1 base and J by 8 bases, with 9 bases between them. In germline, CDR1 is SEHNR, CDR2 FQNEAQ (reference sequence). The CDR3, as DNA: TGTGCCAGCAGCTTAGACGCGGGCGATGAGCAGTTCTTC. The encoded protein is CASSLDAGDEQFF.

This chain joins TRBV11-2 and TRBJ1-1; weak D call: TRBD1 (6 bases). V lost 1 base to trimming and J lost 6 bases, with 9 bases between them. Per germline, CDR1 SGHAT and CDR2 FQNNGV. The CDR3 sequence is 13 residues long. The CDR3 sequence: CASSLVGGSEAFF. The CDR3 DNA is TGTGCCAGCAGCTTAGTTGGGGGCTCTGAAGCTTTCTTT.

This rearrangement joins TRBV30 to TRBJ1-2, with a possible D match to TRBD1 (6 bases). The ends were cut back, 4 bases at V and 9 bases at J, with 15 bases in the middle. CDR1 and CDR2 (germline): GTSNPN, SVGIG (reference sequence). This CDR3 spans 12 amino acids. CDR3 nucleotide sequence: TGTGCCTGGAAACAGGGATTTGTCCGCTACACCTTC. This sequence encodes CAWKQGFVRYTF. Full variable domain (rest looked up from reference TRBV30 and TRBJ1-2): SQTIHQWPATLVQPVGSPLSLECTVEGTSNPNLYWYRQAAGRGLQLLFYSVGIGQISSEVPQNLSASRPQDRQFILSSKKLLLSDSGFYLCAWKQGFVRYTFGSGTRLTVV.

V and J are TRBV5-6 and TRBJ1-1, with a tentative D call TRBD1 (5 bases). The CDR3 covers 16 residues. In germline, CDR1 is SGHDT, CDR2 YYEEEE. V lost 3 bases and J 4 bases, leaving 19 bases between the germline ends. The CDR3 reads CASSYDIGGGGTEAFF. CDR3 DNA: TGTGCCAGCAGCTACGACATCGGCGGGGGGGGCACTGAAGCTTTCTTT. Full variable domain (outside the CDR3, taken from reference TRBV5-6 and TRBJ1-1): DAGVTQSPTHLIKTRGQQVTLRCSPKSGHDTVSWYQQALGQGPQFIFQYYEEEERQRGNFPDRFSGHQFPNYSSELNVNALLLGDSALYLCASSYDIGGGGTEAFFGQGTRLTVV.

V usage is TRBV19 and J usage is TRBJ2-3; 9 bases align to TRBD1. Trimming took 4 bases from V and 3 from J; bases not matched to a gene: 8. The CDR3 has 16 amino acids. CDR1 and CDR2 from the germline V gene are LNHDA and SQIVND (reference sequence). The CDR3 spells CASSTRRDRVTDTQYF. CDR3 coding DNA: TGTGCCAGTAGTACCCGCCGGGACAGGGTAACAGATACGCAGTATTTT.

The CDR3 loop is CASSQDRGGADTQYF. The CDR3 region has the DNA TGTGCCAGCAGCCAAGATAGAGGGGGGGCAGATACGCAGTATTTT. The V gene is TRBV4-2, the J gene TRBJ2-3, with D tentatively TRBD2 (7 bases). Germline V gives CDR1 LGHNA, CDR2 YNFKEQ. The CDR3 is 15 residues long. V shed 0 bases and J shed 4 bases, with 11 bases lying between them.

The V and J genes are TRBV5-8 and TRBJ1-3, with D uncertain. This CDR3 region has 15 residues. The germline gives CDR1 SGHTS, CDR2 YDEGEE. The V end lost 4 bases, the J end lost 9 bases, and 20 bases lay between the germline ends. The CDR3 sequence is CASSTPREALGTIYF. CDR3 DNA: TGTGCCAGCAGCACCCCCCGGGAGGCTTTGGGCACCATATATTTT.

The V gene is TRBV5-1, the J gene TRBJ2-7; the D gene is possibly TRBD1 (6 bases). Per the germline V gene, CDR1 is SGHRS and CDR2 is YFSETQ. The CDR3 contains 13 residues. V was clipped by 4 bases and J by 3 bases, with 11 bases between them. The CDR3 here is CASSNRAHYEQYF. CDR3 bases: TGCGCCAGCAGCAACAGGGCCCACTACGAGCAGTACTTC.

The DNA for the CDR3 is TGCGCCAGCAGCCCTACTAGCGGGGCCTTTTCGGATACGCAGTATTTT. As protein: CASSPTSGAFSDTQYF. The genes are TRBV10-1 and TRBJ2-3; TRBD2 matches at 10 bases. Unmatched junction bases numbered 12, after V lost 6 bases and J lost 6 bases. CDR3 length: 16 residues. CDR1 is WNHNN and CDR2 is SYGVQD in the germline V gene (reference sequence).

The chain joins TRBV6-5 to TRBJ2-7; 7 bases align to TRBD2. The CDR3 contains 15 residues. Germline V gives CDR1 MNHEY, CDR2 SVGAGI. The junction had 8 bases not matched to a gene; V was cut back by 6 bases and J by 0 bases. The CDR3: CASRPLAAASYEQYF. DNA of the CDR3: TGTGCCAGCAGGCCCCTAGCGGCGGCCTCCTACGAGCAGTACTTC.

The rearrangement joins TRBV5-1 to TRBJ1-6; D is possibly TRBD1 (6 bases). CDR3 length: 15 residues. V was cut by 6 bases and J by 7 bases, with 17 bases left in between. CDR1 SGHRS and CDR2 YFSETQ come from the germline V gene. In nucleotides, the CDR3 is TGCGCCAGCAAGGTCTCGGGGGGCGGAAATTCACCCCTCCACTTT. Protein: CASKVSGGGNSPLHF. Supplemented by reference TRBV5-1 and TRBJ1-6, the full variable domain reads KAGVTQTPRYLIKTRGQQVTLSCSPISGHRSVSWYQQTPGQGLQFLFEYFSETQRNKGNFPGRFSGRQFSNSRSEMNVSTLELGDSALYLCASKVSGGGNSPLHFGNGTRLTVT.

The genes are TRBV7-9 and TRBJ2-3; 9 positions agree with TRBD1. The CDR3 extends over 16 amino acids. Germline lookup yields CDR1 SEHNR and CDR2 FQNEAQ (reference sequence). Trimming at V came to 6 bases and at J to 5 bases, leaving 12 bases not matched to a gene. The CDR3 DNA is TGTGCCAGCAGGGAATGGGACAGGGATTATGGAGATACGCAGTATTTT. Its protein product is CASREWDRDYGDTQYF.

The chain combines TRBV18 with TRBJ1-1; D may be TRBD1 (5 bases). Germline V gives CDR1 KGHSH, CDR2 LQKENI. Trimming took 3 bases from V and 4 from J, leaving 18 bases between them. The CDR3 loop spans 16 amino acids. The CDR3: CASSPPGGGVLTEAFF. The DNA of the CDR3 is TGTGCCAGCTCACCTCCCGGGGGGGGTGTTCTCACTGAAGCTTTCTTT.

This clone was seen just once. This sequence joins TRBV6-5 and TRBJ1-1; D uncertain. CDR3 length: 15 amino acids. Germline CDR1 MNHEY, CDR2 SVGAGI. Trimming took 0 bases from V and 13 from J, leaving 21 bases between them. The chain's CDR3 is CASSYSIGVGSIYFF. The DNA for the CDR3 is TGTGCCAGCAGTTACTCGATCGGGGTAGGCAGCATTTATTTCTTT.

The chain couples TRBV30 to TRBJ2-5, with D maybe TRBD1 (6 bases). Trimming took off 7 bases at V and 11 bases at J, with 20 bases between the two ends. Germline values: CDR1 GTSNPN, CDR2 SVGIG (reference sequence). The CDR3 has 12 residues. This CDR3 reads CAYHRQAPEQYF. The CDR3 DNA follows: TGTGCCTACCACCGACAGGCTCCAGAGCAGTACTTC.

V is TRBV18 and J is TRBJ1-5; the D is unclear. CDR1 and CDR2 (germline): KGHSH, LQKENI. V lost 5 bases and J 9 bases, leaving 14 bases between the germline ends. There are 13 residues in the CDR3. For the CDR3, the DNA is TGTGCCAGCTCAGGATCCACAGTGACGCCCCAGCATTTT. Its translation is CASSGSTVTPQHF.

This clone was counted once. The chain combines TRBV2 with TRBJ1-1, with 7 bases lining up with TRBD1. V was clipped by 6 bases and J by 6 bases; unmatched bases: 10. This CDR3 is built from 14 residues. Germline V lookup: CDR1 SNHLY, CDR2 FYNNEI. As DNA, the CDR3 is TGTGCCAGCAGGGACGACAGGGATGGTGCTGAAGCTTTCTTT. Protein product: CASRDDRDGAEAFF. The full variable domain, in which reference TRBV2 and TRBJ1-1 provide the parts outside the CDR3, is EPEVTQTPSHQVTQMGQEVILRCVPISNHLYFYWYRQILGQKVEFLVSFYNNEISEKSEIFDDQFSVERPDGSNFTLKIRSTKLEDSAMYFCASRDDRDGAEAFFGQGTRLTVV.

This CDR3 is CASSQGKYGQGGNEKLFF. The CDR3 region has the DNA TGCGCCAGCAGCCAGGGTAAATACGGACAGGGTGGGAATGAAAAACTGTTTTTT. The V gene is TRBV4-1, the J gene TRBJ1-4; 8 bases match TRBD1. The CDR3 covers 18 residues. From germline, CDR1 is MGHRA and CDR2 YSYEKL. Trimming took 3 bases from V and 5 from J; bases not matched to a gene: 14.

The chain carries TRBV27 and TRBJ1-6; tentative D call: TRBD1 (5 bases). Germline assignment: CDR1 MNHEY and CDR2 SMNVEV (reference sequence). With 2 bases removed from V and 9 bases from J, the gap between germline ends came to 14 bases. CDR3 length: 15 amino acids. CDR3 nucleotides: TGTGCCAGCAGTTTACAGCAGGGAATGGGTTCACCCCTCCACTTT. It yields the protein CASSLQQGMGSPLHF.

The genes are TRBV6-4 and TRBJ1-1, with D unclear. The germline V gene encodes CDR1 MRHNA and CDR2 SNTAGT. The V gene lost 4 bases and the J gene lost 5 bases, with 11 bases spanning the gap. The CDR3 is 13 residues long. The CDR3 DNA is TGTGCCAGCAGTGTAACGAGGGATACTGAAGCTTTCTTT. This sequence encodes CASSVTRDTEAFF.